This T cell receptor beta chain was obtained from a study of T cell repertoires in cytomegalovirus infection. TCRdb ran MiXCR on the reads and lists one entry per CDR3 protein. Altogether about 460,000 distinct CDR3 sequences are present, about 10% being singletons, with the ten largest covering about 10%. This clonotype showed up many times. Its antigen is undetermined. The germline gives CDR1 SGHAT, CDR2 FQDESV (reference sequence). Between the trimmed V and J ends, which lost 5 bases and 7 bases, there was a span of 13 bases. The CDR3 has 13 residues. Findings and limits, study-wide: CMV-specific HLA-C-restricted TCR beta clonotypes dominated the ex vivo response.

Sequencing was performed on PBMCs. The chain couples TRBV11-1 to TRBJ2-3; D is ambiguous. The receptor was derived from a human donor in good health (CMV status not recorded). Some clones in this sample may be carry-over from other donors' samples. CDR3 residues: CASSAMTINTQYF. The CDR3, as DNA: TGTGCCAGCAGCGCCATGACAATCAATACGCAGTATTTT.